The TCR beta chain under discussion was sequenced for a study of spatial heterogeneity in lung cancer. On the study more broadly: Counts of TCR transcripts in tumor regions tracked strongly with a T cell module score that came from matched bulk RNA-seq. Raw-read counts averaged over ten per unique TCR and UMI combination.

The sample holds a few counts of this clonotype. Its antigen is unknown. In TCRdb, the 5' RACE reads were re-called with MiXCR into one record per CDR3 protein. The profile shows roughly 28,000 distinct CDR3 sequences, around 7.4% of them singletons. Regarding time point: sample taken at primary tumor resection. The study sequenced unsorted whole RNA from tumor, nontumor lung or frozen PBMC. V was clipped by 3 bases and J by 4 bases, with 15 bases between them. Germline CDR1 KGHSH, CDR2 LQKENI. CDR3 length: 15 amino acids. General observations from the study: Counts of expanded intratumoral alpha and beta TCRs tracked tumor mutation counts. The study found that ubiquitous and regional expanded TCR counts tracked ubiquitous and regional nonsynonymous mutations, respectively.

The chain couples TRBV18 to TRBJ1-1; possibly TRBD1 for D (6 bases). The clonotype comes from a male donor with early-stage non-small cell lung cancer. Sequencing used lung tumor tissue, obtained at surgery. The CDR3 is CASSPSRGTGTEAFF. The CDR3 coding sequence is TGTGCCAGCTCACCTTCAAGGGGGACTGGCACTGAAGCTTTCTTT.